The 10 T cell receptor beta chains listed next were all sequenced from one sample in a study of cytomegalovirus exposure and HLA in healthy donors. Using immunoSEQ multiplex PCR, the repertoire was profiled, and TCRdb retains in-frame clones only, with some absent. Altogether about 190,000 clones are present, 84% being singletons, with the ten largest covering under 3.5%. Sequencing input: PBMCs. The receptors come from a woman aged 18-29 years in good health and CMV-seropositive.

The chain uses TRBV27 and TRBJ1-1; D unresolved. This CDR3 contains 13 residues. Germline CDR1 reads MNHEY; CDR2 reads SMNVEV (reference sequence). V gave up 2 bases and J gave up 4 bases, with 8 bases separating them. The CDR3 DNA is TGTGCCAGCAGTTTAACCCCCGGCACTGAAGCTTTCTTT. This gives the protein CASSLTPGTEAFF.

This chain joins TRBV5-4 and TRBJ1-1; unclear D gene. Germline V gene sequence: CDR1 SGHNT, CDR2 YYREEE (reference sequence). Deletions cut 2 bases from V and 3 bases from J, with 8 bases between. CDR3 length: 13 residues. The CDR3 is CASSLRRYTEAFF. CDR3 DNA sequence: TGTGCCAGCAGCTTAAGGCGGTACACTGAAGCTTTCTTT.

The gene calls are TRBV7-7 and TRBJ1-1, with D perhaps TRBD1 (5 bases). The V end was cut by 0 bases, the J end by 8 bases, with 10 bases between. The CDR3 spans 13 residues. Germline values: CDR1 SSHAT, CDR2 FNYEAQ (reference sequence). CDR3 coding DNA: TGTGCCAGCAGCTTAGCGCCGACAGAAGAAGCTTTCTTT. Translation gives CASSLAPTEEAFF.

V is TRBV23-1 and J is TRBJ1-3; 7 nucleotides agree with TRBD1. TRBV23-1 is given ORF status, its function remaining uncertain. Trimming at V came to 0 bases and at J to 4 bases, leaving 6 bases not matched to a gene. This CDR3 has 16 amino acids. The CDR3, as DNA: TGCGCCAGCAGTCAATCGAGGGGGCTAGGGGGAAACACCATATATTTT. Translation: CASSQSRGLGGNTIYF.

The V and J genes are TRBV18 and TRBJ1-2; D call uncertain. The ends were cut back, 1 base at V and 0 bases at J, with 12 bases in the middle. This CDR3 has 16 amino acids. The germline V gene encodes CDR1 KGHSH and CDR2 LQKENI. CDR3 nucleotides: TGTGCCAGCTCACCACGTGTGTCAGACACTAACTATGGCTACACCTTC. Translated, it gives CASSPRVSDTNYGYTF.

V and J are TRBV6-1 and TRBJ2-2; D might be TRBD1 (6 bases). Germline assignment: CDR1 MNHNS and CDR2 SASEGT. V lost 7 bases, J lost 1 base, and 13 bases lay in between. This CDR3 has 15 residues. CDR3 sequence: CASNGQPWNTGELFF. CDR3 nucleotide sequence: TGTGCCAGCAATGGACAGCCTTGGAACACCGGGGAGCTGTTTTTT.

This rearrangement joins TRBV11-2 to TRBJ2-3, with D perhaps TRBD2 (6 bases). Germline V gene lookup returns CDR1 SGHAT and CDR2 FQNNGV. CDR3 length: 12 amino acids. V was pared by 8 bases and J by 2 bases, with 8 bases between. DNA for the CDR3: TGTGCCAGCCAGCGGGCCACAGATACGCAGTATTTT. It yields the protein CASQRATDTQYF.

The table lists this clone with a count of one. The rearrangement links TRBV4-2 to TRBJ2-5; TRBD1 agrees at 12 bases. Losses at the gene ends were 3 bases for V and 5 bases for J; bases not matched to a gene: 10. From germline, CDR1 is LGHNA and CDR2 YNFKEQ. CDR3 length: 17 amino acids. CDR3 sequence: CASSQGAGTGGFETQYF. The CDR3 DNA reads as TGTGCCAGCAGCCAGGGGGCCGGGACAGGGGGCTTTGAGACCCAGTACTTC.

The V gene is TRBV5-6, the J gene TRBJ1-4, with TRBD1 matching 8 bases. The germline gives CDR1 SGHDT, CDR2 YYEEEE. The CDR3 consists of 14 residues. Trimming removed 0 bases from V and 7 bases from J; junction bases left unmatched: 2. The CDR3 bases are TGTGCCAGCAGCTTGGGGACAGGGCCTGAAAAACTGTTTTTT. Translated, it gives CASSLGTGPEKLFF. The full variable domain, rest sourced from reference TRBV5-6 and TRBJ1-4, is DAGVTQSPTHLIKTRGQQVTLRCSPKSGHDTVSWYQQALGQGPQFIFQYYEEEERQRGNFPDRFSGHQFPNYSSELNVNALLLGDSALYLCASSLGTGPEKLFFGSGTQLSVL.

The CDR3 DNA is TGCGCCAGCAGTGGGACTAGCGGGGGGGCCAGCGAGACCCAGTACTTC. Protein: CASSGTSGGASETQYF. This chain links TRBV10-2 with TRBJ2-5; 15 positions match TRBD2. V lost 4 bases and J lost 5; bases outside the gene matches: 5. Germline V lookup: CDR1 WSHSY, CDR2 SAAADI. This CDR3 has 16 amino acids.